The 20 T cell receptor beta chains below were found in one sample sequenced in a study of T cells after yellow fever vaccination. MiXCR, applied by TCRdb to the 5' RACE reads, yields one record per CDR3 protein. The profile shows approximately 300,000 distinct CDR3 sequences, roughly 10% of them singletons. The sequences come from CD4+ T cells sorted from PBMCs, collected 45 days after the yellow fever booster vaccination. All receptors come from a man aged 18 to 30 who received the YFV17D yellow fever vaccine.

This clonotype has just a few counts. The V call is TRBV12-5, the J call TRBJ2-7, with TRBD1 identical over 8 bases. V gave up 3 bases and J gave up 3 bases; unmatched junction bases: 10. Germline V lookup: CDR1 LGHNT, CDR2 FRNRAP. CDR3 size: 16 residues. The CDR3 is CASGFRGPRARYEQYV. CDR3 nucleotides: TGTGCTAGTGGTTTCAGGGGGCCCCGTGCCCGCTACGAGCAGTACGTC.

Here the CDR3 DNA reads TGTGCCAGCACCGGACAGGGTCCTGCTGGCTACACCTTC. It translates to CASTGQGPAGYTF. This sequence joins TRBV6-2 or TRBV6-3 and TRBJ1-2, with 8 bases fitting TRBD1. This CDR3 contains 13 residues. V was pared by 7 bases and J by 7 bases, with 8 bases of the junction left unmatched. Germline V gene data show CDR1 as MNHEY and CDR2 as SVGEGT.

This clonotype was detected a few times. This chain links TRBV10-3 with TRBJ2-7; TRBD2 might be the D (6 bases). Germline V lookup: CDR1 ENHRY, CDR2 SYGVKD. The V end was cut by 4 bases, the J end by 0 bases, with 16 bases between. The CDR3 is 16 amino acids. The CDR3 DNA follows: TGTGCCATCAGTGGAGACGGAGCGGGCACCTCCTACGAGCAGTACGTC. This translates into CAISGDGAGTSYEQYV.

The table lists this clonotype with a few counts. This sequence joins TRBV10-3 and TRBJ1-5; D might be TRBD1 (6 bases). Germline V lookup: CDR1 ENHRY, CDR2 SYGVKD. Trimming took 4 bases from V and 2 from J, leaving 6 bases between them. CDR3 size: 13 residues. The CDR3 is CAISGTGNQPQHF. CDR3 DNA: TGTGCCATCAGTGGGACAGGCAATCAGCCCCAGCATTTT.

J is TRBJ1-2 and V is TRBV5-1; D gene uncertain. With 3 bases removed from V and 4 bases from J, the gap between germline ends came to 13 bases. The CDR3 is 14 residues long. The germline V gene has CDR1 SGHRS and CDR2 YFSETQ. The CDR3 DNA follows: TGCGCCAGCAGCTCAGCCGCGGGTGTCTATGGCTACACCTTC. Protein: CASSSAAGVYGYTF.

This chain uses TRBV7-2 with TRBJ2-3; D gene ambiguous. Germline assignment: CDR1 SGHTA and CDR2 FQGNSA. The CDR3 runs 13 residues. V dropped 4 bases and J dropped 4 bases, with 9 bases sitting between them. Here the CDR3 DNA reads TGTGCCAGCAGCTCCGGATGGTCAGATACGCAGTATTTT. This codes for CASSSGWSDTQYF.

Only a few counts were recorded for this clonotype. This chain uses TRBV6-2 or TRBV6-3 with TRBJ1-4; D call uncertain. V gave up 0 bases and J gave up 4 bases, with 9 bases separating them. CDR1 is MNHEY and CDR2 is SVGEGT in the germline V gene. The CDR3 length is 15 residues. The CDR3 DNA reads TGTGCCAGCAGTTACTCGGATTTCCTTAATGAAAAACTGTTTTTT. Translation: CASSYSDFLNEKLFF.

This clonotype was seen at least ten times. This chain uses TRBV6-5 with TRBJ1-1; D is undetermined. This CDR3 contains 13 residues. The V gene's germline CDR1 is MNHEY and CDR2 SVGAGI. Trimming removed 2 bases at V and 2 bases at J, with 6 bases between. The CDR3 loop reads CASSYGRNTEAFF. The CDR3 bases are TGTGCCAGCAGTTACGGTAGAAACACTGAAGCTTTCTTT.

The chain joins TRBV2 to TRBJ1-2, with D uncertain. The V end was cut by 4 bases, the J end by 2 bases, with 8 bases between. The germline V gene has CDR1 SNHLY and CDR2 FYNNEI. The CDR3 is made up of 13 amino acids. CDR3: CASSGAENYGYTF. DNA of the CDR3: TGTGCCAGCAGTGGGGCGGAAAACTATGGCTACACCTTC.

This rearrangement joins TRBV20-1 to TRBJ1-1; no clear D. The CDR3 totals 12 residues. The germline V gene encodes CDR1 DFQATT and CDR2 SNEGSKA (reference sequence). Trimming stripped 5 bases from V and 9 bases from J, with 16 bases between. CDR3 in amino acids: CSAPLDGGKAFF. Here the CDR3 DNA reads TGCAGTGCTCCGCTAGACGGTGGGAAAGCTTTCTTT.

V and J are TRBV10-3 and TRBJ2-5, with D maybe TRBD1 (7 bases). V dropped 8 bases and J dropped 4 bases, with 17 bases sitting between them. CDR1 ENHRY and CDR2 SYGVKD come from the germline V gene. This CDR3 has 14 amino acids. The CDR3 DNA is TGTGCCATCCGGGGGCAGGGGGGCGGAGAGACCCAGTACTTC. Encoded protein: CAIRGQGGGETQYF.

This clonotype was counted at least ten times. The V gene is TRBV7-2, the J gene TRBJ2-5; D ambiguous. The V gene lost 6 bases and the J gene lost 4 bases, with 18 bases spanning the gap. This CDR3 region has 15 residues. CDR1 is SGHTA, CDR2 FQGNSA, per germline. The CDR3 DNA sequence: TGTGCCAGCAGACCAACCCCTAATCCGGCAGAGACCCAGTACTTC. Translation: CASRPTPNPAETQYF.

This clonotype turned up a few times. The V call is TRBV9, the J call TRBJ1-5; 9 bases align to TRBD1. Trimming took 3 bases from V and 5 from J; bases not matched to a gene: 6. The CDR3 is 15 amino acids. Looked up from germline, CDR1 is SGDLS and CDR2 is YYNGEE. The CDR3 loop reads CASSATGGDYQPQHF. In DNA form, the CDR3 reads TGTGCCAGCAGCGCAACAGGGGGCGACTATCAGCCCCAGCATTTT.

This clonotype was seen a few times. The V and J genes are TRBV7-3 and TRBJ2-1, with TRBD2 matching over 11 bases. The CDR3 is made up of 15 amino acids. Germline CDR1 is SGHTA and CDR2 is FQGTGA. The ends lost 4 bases at V and 4 bases at J; junction bases unmatched: 3. DNA of the CDR3: TGTGCCAGCAGCTCGGGACTAGCGGATTACAATGAGCAGTTCTTC. Residues: CASSSGLADYNEQFF.

This clonotype was observed a handful of times. The gene calls are TRBV5-5 and TRBJ1-2; tentative D call: TRBD1 (5 bases). The ends were cut back, 1 base at V and 4 bases at J, with 14 bases in the middle. This CDR3 region has 15 residues. Germline assignment: CDR1 SGHKS and CDR2 YYEKEE (reference sequence). This chain's CDR3 is CASSLQPDRVYGYTF. The CDR3, as DNA: TGTGCCAGCAGCTTGCAACCTGACAGAGTCTATGGCTACACCTTC.

The chain uses TRBV15 and TRBJ2-3; no firm D call. Germline loops: CDR1 LNHNV, CDR2 YYDKDF (reference sequence). Trimming took 1 base from V and 4 from J, leaving 6 bases between them. The CDR3 is made up of 13 amino acids. The CDR3 DNA sequence: TGTGCCACCAGCAGAGGGGCACCAGATACGCAGTATTTT. Translated: CATSRGAPDTQYF. The entire variable domain, with the rest obtained from reference TRBV15 and TRBJ2-3, is as follows: DAMVIQNPRYQVTQFGKPVTLSCSQTLNHNVMYWYQQKSSQAPKLLFHYYDKDFNNEADTPDNFQSRRPNTSFCFLDIRSPGLGDTAMYLCATSRGAPDTQYFGPGTRLTVL.

This clonotype appeared a few times. The V gene is TRBV28, the J gene TRBJ1-5, with D unclear. The germline V gene has CDR1 MDHEN and CDR2 SYDVKM. The CDR3 has 13 amino acids. The V end lost 5 bases, the J end lost 8 bases, and 13 bases lay between the germline ends. CDR3: CASSRAGFKPQHF. The DNA for the CDR3 is TGTGCCAGCAGTCGGGCGGGTTTTAAGCCCCAGCATTTT.

The table lists this clonotype with a few counts. The gene calls are TRBV4-2 and TRBJ2-5, with D uncertain. The germline V and J ends were trimmed by 3 bases and 3 bases, with 8 bases remaining between them. The CDR3 is 13 amino acids. The germline V gene has CDR1 LGHNA and CDR2 YNFKEQ. The CDR3 DNA is TGTGCCAGCAGCCAGAACTATGAAGAGACCCAGTACTTC. Encoded protein: CASSQNYEETQYF.

V gene TRBV6-1 combines with J gene TRBJ2-3; D remains ambiguous. Germline values: CDR1 MNHNS, CDR2 SASEGT. The CDR3 contains 15 residues. V lost 1 base and J lost 2, with 10 bases in between. The CDR3 bases are TGTGCCAGCAGTGAAGGGCCCCCATCCACAGATACGCAGTATTTT. Its translation: CASSEGPPSTDTQYF.

The chain is built from TRBV5-1 and TRBJ2-2; TRBD2 might be the D (5 bases). The V and J ends lost 4 bases and 3 bases respectively, with 16 bases between them. Germline V CDR1 and CDR2: SGHRS, YFSETQ. CDR3 size: 16 residues. The CDR3 loop is CASSPSLGDYTGELFF. The CDR3 DNA sequence: TGCGCCAGCAGCCCCTCCTTGGGAGACTACACCGGGGAGCTGTTTTTT.